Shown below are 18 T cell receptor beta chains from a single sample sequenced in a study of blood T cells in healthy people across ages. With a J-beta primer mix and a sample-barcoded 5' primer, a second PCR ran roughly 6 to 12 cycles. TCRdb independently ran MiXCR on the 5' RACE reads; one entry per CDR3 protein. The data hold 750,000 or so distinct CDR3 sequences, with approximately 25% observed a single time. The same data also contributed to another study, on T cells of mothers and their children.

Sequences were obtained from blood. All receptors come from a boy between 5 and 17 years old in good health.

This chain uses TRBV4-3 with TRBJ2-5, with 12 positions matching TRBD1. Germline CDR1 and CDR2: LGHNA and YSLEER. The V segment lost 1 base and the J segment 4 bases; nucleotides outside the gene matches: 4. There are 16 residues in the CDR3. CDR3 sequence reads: CASSQGRDRGPETQYF. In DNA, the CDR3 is TGCGCCAGCAGCCAAGGCCGGGACAGGGGGCCAGAGACCCAGTACTTC.

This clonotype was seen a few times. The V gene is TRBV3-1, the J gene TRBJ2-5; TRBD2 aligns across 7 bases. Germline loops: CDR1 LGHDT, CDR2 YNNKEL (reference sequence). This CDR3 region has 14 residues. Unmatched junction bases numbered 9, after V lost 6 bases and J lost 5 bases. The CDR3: CASRQRGLGETQYF. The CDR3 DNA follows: TGTGCCAGCAGACAGCGGGGTTTGGGGGAGACCCAGTACTTC.

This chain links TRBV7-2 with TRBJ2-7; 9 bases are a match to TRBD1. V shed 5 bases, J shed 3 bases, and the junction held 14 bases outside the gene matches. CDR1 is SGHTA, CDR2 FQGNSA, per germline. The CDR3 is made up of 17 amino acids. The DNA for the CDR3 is TGTGCCAGCAGCCCATCTCGGACAGGGGATTTACTCTACGAGCAGTACTTC. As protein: CASSPSRTGDLLYEQYF.

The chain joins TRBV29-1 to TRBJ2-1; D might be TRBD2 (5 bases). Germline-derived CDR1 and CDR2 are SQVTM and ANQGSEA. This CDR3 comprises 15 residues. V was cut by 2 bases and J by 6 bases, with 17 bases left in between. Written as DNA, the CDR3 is TGCAGCGTTGAATCCGTGGAGGAACAATCCAATGAGCAGTTCTTC. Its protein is CSVESVEEQSNEQFF.

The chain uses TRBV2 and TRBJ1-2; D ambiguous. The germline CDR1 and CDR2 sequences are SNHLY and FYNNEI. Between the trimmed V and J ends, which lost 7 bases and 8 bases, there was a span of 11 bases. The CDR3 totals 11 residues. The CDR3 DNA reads TGTGCCAGCAACGGGGAGCGAGGCTACACCTTC. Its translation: CASNGERGYTF.

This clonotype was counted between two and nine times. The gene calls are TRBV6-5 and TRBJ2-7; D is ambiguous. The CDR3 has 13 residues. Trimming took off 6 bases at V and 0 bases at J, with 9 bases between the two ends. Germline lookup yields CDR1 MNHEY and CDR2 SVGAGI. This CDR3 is CASRQDASYEQYF. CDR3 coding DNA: TGTGCCAGCAGGCAAGACGCCTCCTACGAGCAGTACTTC.

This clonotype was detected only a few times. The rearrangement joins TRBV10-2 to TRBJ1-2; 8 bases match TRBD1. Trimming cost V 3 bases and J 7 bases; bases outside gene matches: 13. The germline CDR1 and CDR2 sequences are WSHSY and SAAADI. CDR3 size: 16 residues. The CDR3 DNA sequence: TGCGCCAGCAGTGAAAGAGGGACAGGAGGGGTAGTTGGCTACACCTTC. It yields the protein CASSERGTGGVVGYTF.

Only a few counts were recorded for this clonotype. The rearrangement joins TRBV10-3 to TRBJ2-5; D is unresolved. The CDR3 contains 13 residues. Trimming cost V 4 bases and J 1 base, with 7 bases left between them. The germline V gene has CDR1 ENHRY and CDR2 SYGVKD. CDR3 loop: CAISAFSQETQYF. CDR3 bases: TGTGCCATCAGTGCATTCAGCCAAGAGACCCAGTACTTC.

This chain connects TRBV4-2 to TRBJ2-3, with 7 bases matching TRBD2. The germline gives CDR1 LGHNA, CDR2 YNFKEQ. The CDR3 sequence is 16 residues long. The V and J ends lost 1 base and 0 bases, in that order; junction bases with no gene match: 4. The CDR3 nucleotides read TGTGCCAGCAGCCAAGCCCTAGCGGCGAGCACAGATACGCAGTATTTT. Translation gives CASSQALAASTDTQYF.

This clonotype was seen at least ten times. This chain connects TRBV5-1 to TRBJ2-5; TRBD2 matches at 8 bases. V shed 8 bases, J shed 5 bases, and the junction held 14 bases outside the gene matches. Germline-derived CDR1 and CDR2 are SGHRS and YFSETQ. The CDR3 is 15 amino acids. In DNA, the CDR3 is TGCGCCAGTGAGGTTTCGGGGGGGCCTGAGGAGACCCAGTACTTC. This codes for CASEVSGGPEETQYF. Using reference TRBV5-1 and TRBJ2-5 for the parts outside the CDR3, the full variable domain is KAGVTQTPRYLIKTRGQQVTLSCSPISGHRSVSWYQQTPGQGLQFLFEYFSETQRNKGNFPGRFSGRQFSNSRSEMNVSTLELGDSALYLCASEVSGGPEETQYFGPGTRLLVL.

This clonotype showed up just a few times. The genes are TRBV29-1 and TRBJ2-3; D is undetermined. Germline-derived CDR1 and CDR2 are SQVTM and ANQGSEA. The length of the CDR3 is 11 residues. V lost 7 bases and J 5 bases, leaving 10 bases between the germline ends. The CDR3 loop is CSGTYGDTQYF. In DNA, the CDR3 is TGCAGCGGAACTTATGGAGATACGCAGTATTTT.

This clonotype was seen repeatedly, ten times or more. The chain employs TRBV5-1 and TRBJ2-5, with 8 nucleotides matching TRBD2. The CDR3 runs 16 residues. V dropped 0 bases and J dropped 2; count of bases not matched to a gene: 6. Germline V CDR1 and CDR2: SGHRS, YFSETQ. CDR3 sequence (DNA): TGCGCCAGCAGCTTGGCCGGACTAGCAGATCAAGAGACCCAGTACTTC. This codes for CASSLAGLADQETQYF.

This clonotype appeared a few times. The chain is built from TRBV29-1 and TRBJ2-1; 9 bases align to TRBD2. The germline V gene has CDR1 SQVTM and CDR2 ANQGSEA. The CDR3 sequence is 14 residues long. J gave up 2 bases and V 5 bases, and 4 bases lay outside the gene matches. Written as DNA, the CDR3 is TGCAGCGTTCTAGCGGGATTCCCCTACAATGAGCAGTTCTTC. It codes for CSVLAGFPYNEQFF.

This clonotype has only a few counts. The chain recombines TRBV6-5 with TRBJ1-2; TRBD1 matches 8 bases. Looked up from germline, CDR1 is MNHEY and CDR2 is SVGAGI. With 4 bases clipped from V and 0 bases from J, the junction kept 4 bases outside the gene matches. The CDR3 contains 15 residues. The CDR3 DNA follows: TGTGCCAGCAGTTCCTGGACAGGGCCTAACTATGGCTACACCTTC. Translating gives CASSSWTGPNYGYTF.

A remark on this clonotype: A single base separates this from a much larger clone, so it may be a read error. The CDR3 spells CASQPYSTDTQYF. Here the CDR3 DNA reads TGTGCCAGCCAGCCTTACAGCACAGATACGCAGTATTTT. This chain links TRBV7-8 with TRBJ2-3; D gene ambiguous. This CDR3 region has 13 residues. With 8 bases removed from V and 0 bases from J, the gap between germline ends came to 9 bases. In germline, CDR1 is SGHVS, CDR2 FQNEAQ.

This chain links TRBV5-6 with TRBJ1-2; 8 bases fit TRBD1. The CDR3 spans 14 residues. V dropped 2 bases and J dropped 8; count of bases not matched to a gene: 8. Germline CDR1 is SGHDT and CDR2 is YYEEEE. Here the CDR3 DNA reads TGTGCCAGCAGCTTTAGCGGACAGGGAGGCGGCTACACCTTC. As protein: CASSFSGQGGGYTF.

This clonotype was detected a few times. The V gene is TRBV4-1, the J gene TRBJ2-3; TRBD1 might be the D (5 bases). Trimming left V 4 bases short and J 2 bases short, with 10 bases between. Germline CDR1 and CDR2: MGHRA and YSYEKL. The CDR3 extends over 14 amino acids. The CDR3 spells CASSPLGLTDTQYF. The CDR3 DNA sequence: TGCGCCAGCAGCCCATTGGGGCTCACAGATACGCAGTATTTT.

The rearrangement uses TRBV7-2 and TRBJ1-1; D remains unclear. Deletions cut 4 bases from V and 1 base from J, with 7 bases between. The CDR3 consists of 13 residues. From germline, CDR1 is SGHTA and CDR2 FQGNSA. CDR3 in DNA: TGTGCCAGCAGCTACCGACAGAACACTGAAGCTTTCTTT. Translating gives CASSYRQNTEAFF.